This TCR beta chain derives from a study of control samples from healthy donors and cancer patients (dated by TCRdb to 2018 to 2020). Details on this clone: Its binding antigen is unknown. No base qualities exist here, and no much larger clone lies one base off it.

The library was generated by the immunoSEQ multiplex PCR assay. TCRdb holds this immuneACCESS table with in-frame rearrangements only. Some clones are missing; in checked studies, unresolved V genes explain under half, and the rest has no known cause. This sample is represented by roughly 49,000 clones; almost 90% of them were singletons. The top ten hold approximately 40% of the sample. The V and J ends are trimmed by 0 bases and 2 bases, leaving 9 bases between them. The CDR3, from cysteine to phenylalanine, totals 15 residues. CDR3 DNA is the only sequence kept; it has 45 bases, read in frame from the first base. According to the germline V gene, CDR1 reads KGHSH and CDR2 reads LQKENI.

The clonotype comes from a man aged 50 to 59 with head and neck cancer. Sequencing input: PBMCs. This receptor chain uses TRBV18 and TRBJ2-3, with the D gene not clear enough to name. The CDR3 reads CASSPPGLYTDTQYF. The DNA sequence is given as TGTGCCAGCTCACCACCGGGCCTCTACACAGATACGCAGTATTTT.